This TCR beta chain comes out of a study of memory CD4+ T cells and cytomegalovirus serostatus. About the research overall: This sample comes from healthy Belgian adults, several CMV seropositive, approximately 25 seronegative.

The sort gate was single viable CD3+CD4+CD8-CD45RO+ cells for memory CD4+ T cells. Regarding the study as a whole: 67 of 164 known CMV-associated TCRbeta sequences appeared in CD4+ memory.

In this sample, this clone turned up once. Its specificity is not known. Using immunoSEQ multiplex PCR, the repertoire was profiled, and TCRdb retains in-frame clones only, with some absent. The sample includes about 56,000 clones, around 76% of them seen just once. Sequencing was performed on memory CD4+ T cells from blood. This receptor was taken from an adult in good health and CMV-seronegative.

The CDR3 nucleotides read TGTGCCAGCAGTTCCGAGACAGGGCCCAGCGAGACCCAGTACTTC. It specifies CASSSETGPSETQYF. The chain links TRBV6-5 to TRBJ2-5; 7 nucleotides align to TRBD1. CDR1 is MNHEY and CDR2 is SVGAGI in the germline V gene. J was trimmed by 5 bases and V by 4 bases; bases with no gene match: 10. The CDR3 is made up of 15 amino acids.